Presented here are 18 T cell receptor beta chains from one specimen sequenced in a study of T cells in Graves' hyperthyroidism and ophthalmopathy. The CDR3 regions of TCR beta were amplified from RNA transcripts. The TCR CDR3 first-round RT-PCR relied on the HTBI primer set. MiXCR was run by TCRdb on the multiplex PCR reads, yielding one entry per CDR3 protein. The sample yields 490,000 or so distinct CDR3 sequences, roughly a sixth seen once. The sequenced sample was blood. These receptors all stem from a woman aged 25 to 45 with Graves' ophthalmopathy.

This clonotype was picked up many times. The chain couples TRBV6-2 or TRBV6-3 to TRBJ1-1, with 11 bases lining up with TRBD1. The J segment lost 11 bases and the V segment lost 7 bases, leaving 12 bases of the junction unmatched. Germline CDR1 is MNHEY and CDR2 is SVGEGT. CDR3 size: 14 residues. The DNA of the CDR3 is TGTGCCAGCACGAGGACAGGGGGCGGCTCGGTGGCTTTCTTT. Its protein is CASTRTGGGSVAFF.

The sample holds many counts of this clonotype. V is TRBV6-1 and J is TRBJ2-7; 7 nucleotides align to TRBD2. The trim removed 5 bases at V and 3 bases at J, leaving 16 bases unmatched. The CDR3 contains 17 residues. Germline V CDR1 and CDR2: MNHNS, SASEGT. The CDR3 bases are TGTGCCAGCAGTTATAAGTCCGTGCTAGCGGAGGTCTACGAGCAGTACTTC. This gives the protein CASSYKSVLAEVYEQYF.

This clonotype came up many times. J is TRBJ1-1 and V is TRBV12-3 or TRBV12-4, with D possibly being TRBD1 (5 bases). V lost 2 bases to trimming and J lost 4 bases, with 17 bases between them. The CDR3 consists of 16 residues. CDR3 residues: CASSLRPLLGGTEAFF. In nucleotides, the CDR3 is TGTGCCAGCAGTTTAAGGCCCCTTCTGGGGGGCACTGAAGCTTTCTTT.

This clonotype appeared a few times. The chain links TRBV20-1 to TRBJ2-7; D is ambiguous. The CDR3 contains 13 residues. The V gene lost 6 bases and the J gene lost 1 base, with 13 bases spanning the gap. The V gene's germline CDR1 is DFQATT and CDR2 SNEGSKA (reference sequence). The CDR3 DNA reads TGCAGTGCCATCCCAAGGCGTTCCTACGAGCAGTACTTC. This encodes CSAIPRRSYEQYF.

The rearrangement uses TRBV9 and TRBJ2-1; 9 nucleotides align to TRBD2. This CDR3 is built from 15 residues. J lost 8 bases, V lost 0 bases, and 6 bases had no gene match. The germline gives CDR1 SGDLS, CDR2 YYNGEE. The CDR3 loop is CASSVETSGPDEQFF. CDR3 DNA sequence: TGTGCCAGCAGCGTAGAGACTAGCGGACCGGATGAGCAGTTCTTC.

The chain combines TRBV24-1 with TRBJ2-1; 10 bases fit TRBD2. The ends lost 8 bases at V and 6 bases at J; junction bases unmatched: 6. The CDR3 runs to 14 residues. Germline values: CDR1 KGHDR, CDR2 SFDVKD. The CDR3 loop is CATTVSGRVNEQFF. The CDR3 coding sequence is TGTGCCACCACCGTCAGCGGGAGGGTCAATGAGCAGTTCTTC.

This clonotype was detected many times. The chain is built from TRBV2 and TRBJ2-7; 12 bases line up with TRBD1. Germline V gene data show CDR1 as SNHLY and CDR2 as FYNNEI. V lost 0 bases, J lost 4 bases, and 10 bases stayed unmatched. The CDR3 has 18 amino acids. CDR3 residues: CASSEASPGTGGGYEQYF. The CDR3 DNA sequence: TGTGCCAGCAGTGAAGCGTCACCTGGGACAGGGGGCGGGTACGAGCAGTACTTC.

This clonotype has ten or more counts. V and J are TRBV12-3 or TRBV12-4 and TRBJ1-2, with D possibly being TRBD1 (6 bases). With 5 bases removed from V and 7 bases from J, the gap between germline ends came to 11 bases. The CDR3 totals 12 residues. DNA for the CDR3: TGTGCCAGCAGTCGGACAGTATCTGGCTACACCTTC. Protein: CASSRTVSGYTF.

CDR3 protein: CASSPLGTGQFETQYF. In DNA form, the CDR3 reads TGTGCCAGCAGTCCCCTTGGGACAGGGCAGTTCGAGACCCAGTACTTC. V is TRBV27 and J is TRBJ2-5, with 9 bases aligning to TRBD1. Germline-derived CDR1 and CDR2 are MNHEY and SMNVEV (reference sequence). Losses at the gene ends were 5 bases for V and 5 bases for J; bases not matched to a gene: 12. This CDR3 has 16 residues.

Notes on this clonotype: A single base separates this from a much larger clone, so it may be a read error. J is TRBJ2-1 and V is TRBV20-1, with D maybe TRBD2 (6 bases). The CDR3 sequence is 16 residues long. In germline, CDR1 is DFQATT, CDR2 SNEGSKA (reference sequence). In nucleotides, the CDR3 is TGCAATGCTCAAAGGGTGGGGACTCGTTCCTACAATGAGCAGTTCTTC. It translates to CNAQRVGTRSYNEQFF.

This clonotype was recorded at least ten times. The DNA of the CDR3 is TGTGCCAGCAGAGTGGGCCTACGAAGATATAGCAATCAGCCCCAGCATTTT. Translation: CASRVGLRRYSNQPQHF. The rearrangement uses TRBV28 and TRBJ1-5; D is unclear. With 6 bases removed from V and 0 bases from J, the gap between germline ends came to 18 bases. Germline V gene data show CDR1 as MDHEN and CDR2 as SYDVKM. CDR3 size: 17 residues.

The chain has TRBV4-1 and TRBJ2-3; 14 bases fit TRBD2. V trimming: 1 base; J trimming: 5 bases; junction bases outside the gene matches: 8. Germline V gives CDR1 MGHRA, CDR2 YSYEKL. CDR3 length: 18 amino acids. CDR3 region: CASSQGGTSGSSIDTQYF. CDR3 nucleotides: TGCGCCAGCAGCCAAGGGGGGACTAGCGGGAGTAGTATAGATACGCAGTATTTT.

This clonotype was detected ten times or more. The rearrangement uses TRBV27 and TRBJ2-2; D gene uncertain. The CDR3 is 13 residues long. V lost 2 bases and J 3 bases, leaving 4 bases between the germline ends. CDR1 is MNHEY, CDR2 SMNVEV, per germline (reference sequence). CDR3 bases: TGTGCCAGCAGTTTAGGGGACACCGGGGAGCTGTTTTTT. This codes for CASSLGDTGELFF.

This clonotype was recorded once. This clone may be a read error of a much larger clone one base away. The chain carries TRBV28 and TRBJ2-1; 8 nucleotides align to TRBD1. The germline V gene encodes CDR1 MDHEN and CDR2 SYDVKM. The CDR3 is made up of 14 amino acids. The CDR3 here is CAGSPGQAENEQFF. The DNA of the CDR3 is TGTGCCGGCAGTCCGGGACAGGCCGAAAATGAGCAGTTCTTC.

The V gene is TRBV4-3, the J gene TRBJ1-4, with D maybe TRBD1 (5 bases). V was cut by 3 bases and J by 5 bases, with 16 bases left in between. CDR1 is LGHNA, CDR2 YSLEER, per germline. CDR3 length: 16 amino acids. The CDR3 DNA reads TGCGCCAGCAGCCAGGCGACAGTCTCCAAGAATGAAAAACTGTTTTTT. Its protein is CASSQATVSKNEKLFF.

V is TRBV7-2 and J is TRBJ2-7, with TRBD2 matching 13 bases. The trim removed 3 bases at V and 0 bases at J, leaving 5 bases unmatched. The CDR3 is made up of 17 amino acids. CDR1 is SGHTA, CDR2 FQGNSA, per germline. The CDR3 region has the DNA TGTGCCAGCAGCTTCCGACTAGCGGGAGGCTTCTCCTACGAGCAGTACTTC. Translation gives CASSFRLAGGFSYEQYF.

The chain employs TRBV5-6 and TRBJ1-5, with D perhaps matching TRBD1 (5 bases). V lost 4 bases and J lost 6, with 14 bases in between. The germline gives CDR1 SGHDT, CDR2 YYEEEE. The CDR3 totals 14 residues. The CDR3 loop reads CASSPGTSVQPQHF. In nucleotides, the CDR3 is TGTGCCAGCAGCCCCGGGACGAGCGTTCAGCCCCAGCATTTT.

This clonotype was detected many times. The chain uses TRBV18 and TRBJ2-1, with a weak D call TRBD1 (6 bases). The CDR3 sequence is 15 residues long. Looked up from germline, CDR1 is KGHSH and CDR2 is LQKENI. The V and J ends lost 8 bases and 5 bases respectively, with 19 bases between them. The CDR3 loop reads CASAVRIQGNNEQFF. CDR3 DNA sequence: TGTGCCAGCGCCGTTAGAATACAGGGAAACAATGAGCAGTTCTTC.